This entry lists 21 T cell receptor beta chains sequenced from one sample in a study of shared clonotypes between healthy human individuals (dated by TCRdb to the early 2020s). Libraries were constructed by the immunoSEQ multiplex PCR assay. The table comes from immuneACCESS by way of TCRdb, which keeps in-frame sequences with V and J called. Part of the clones is missing from these tables; in studies checked, under half for an unresolved V gene and the rest for unknown reasons. Within this sample are fewer than 1.6 million clones, with 98% of them counted one time only. The ten largest clonotypes hold approximately 0.4% of the sample. Sequencing was performed on naive CD4+ T cells sorted from blood. The cell subset or site label on this specimen signifies: CD45RA+ positively selected. The receptors derive from a man under 40 in good health.

The genes are TRBV6-6 and TRBJ2-7; 7 bases fit TRBD2. This CDR3 region has 14 residues. Trimming cost V 7 bases and J 3 bases; bases outside gene matches: 9. Looked up from germline, CDR1 is MNHNY and CDR2 is SVGAGI (reference sequence). The CDR3, as DNA: TGTGCCAGCACGGGGGGACTTCTCGTCTACGAGCAGTACTTC. Translation gives CASTGGLLVYEQYF.

The CDR3 sequence: CASSLGPSTDTQYF. The CDR3 DNA follows: TGCGCCAGCAGCCTAGGTCCCAGCACAGATACGCAGTATTTT. The rearrangement uses TRBV10-1 and TRBJ2-3, with D unresolved. Trimming shortened V by 6 bases and J by 0 bases, and 10 bases separated the two germline ends. The CDR3 extends over 14 amino acids. From germline, CDR1 is WNHNN and CDR2 SYGVQD (reference sequence).

The chain has TRBV5-1 and TRBJ2-7; D is possibly TRBD1 (5 bases). Trimming stripped 3 bases from V and 2 bases from J, with 9 bases between. This CDR3 region has 13 residues. CDR1 SGHRS and CDR2 YFSETQ come from the germline V gene. CDR3 DNA sequence: TGCGCCAGCAGCTCCGACAGCACCTACGAGCAGTACTTC. This encodes CASSSDSTYEQYF. Together with reference TRBV5-1 and TRBJ2-7, the CDR3 gives the full variable domain: KAGVTQTPRYLIKTRGQQVTLSCSPISGHRSVSWYQQTPGQGLQFLFEYFSETQRNKGNFPGRFSGRQFSNSRSEMNVSTLELGDSALYLCASSSDSTYEQYFGPGTRLTVT.

The chain combines TRBV9 with TRBJ2-3, with a weak D call TRBD1 (5 bases). Germline CDR1 SGDLS, CDR2 YYNGEE. V was shortened by 0 bases and J by 2 bases, with 16 bases between the two germline ends. The CDR3 contains 17 residues. The CDR3 reads CASSVGWARDDTDTQYF. CDR3 sequence (DNA): TGTGCCAGCAGCGTAGGGTGGGCCAGGGATGACACAGATACGCAGTATTTT.

V is TRBV9 and J is TRBJ2-1; D gene ambiguous. Trimming cost V 0 bases and J 4 bases, with 5 bases left between them. The CDR3 sequence is 13 residues long. Germline CDR1 is SGDLS and CDR2 is YYNGEE. This CDR3 reads CASSVVEYNEQFF. CDR3 in DNA: TGTGCCAGCAGCGTAGTTGAATACAATGAGCAGTTCTTC.

The chain recombines TRBV6-6 with TRBJ2-7, with 12 bases lining up with TRBD2. Per germline, CDR1 MNHNY and CDR2 SVGAGI (reference sequence). The CDR3 loop spans 15 amino acids. V was clipped by 6 bases and J by 7 bases; unmatched bases: 10. CDR3 in DNA: TGTGCCAGCAGAAGGGAGACTAGCGGGAGTGGAGAGCAGTACTTC. This sequence encodes CASRRETSGSGEQYF.

Of note for this clone: Without the conserved terminal phenylalanine or tryptophan, this CDR3 likely stems from a read error. Because the CDR3's place on the DNA is in doubt, the DNA is left out and the CDR3 is given as listed by TCRdb. The rearrangement links TRBV9 to TRBJ2-7. The germline V gene has CDR1 SGDLS and CDR2 YYNGEE. The CDR3 is 15 residues long, counting both termini. The CDR3 here is CASRAPGGDRLIPGS.

The rearrangement links TRBV7-9 to TRBJ1-2; weak D call: TRBD1 (6 bases). This CDR3 contains 13 residues. Per the germline V gene, CDR1 is SEHNR and CDR2 is FQNEAQ (reference sequence). V gave up 1 base and J gave up 7 bases, with 10 bases separating them. The CDR3 DNA is TGTGCCAGCAGCTTAGAGGCAGGGGCTGGCTACACCTTC. This codes for CASSLEAGAGYTF. Full variable domain (missing parts from reference TRBV7-9 and TRBJ1-2): DTGVSQNPRHKITKRGQNVTFRCDPISEHNRLYWYRQTLGQGPEFLTYFQNEAQLEKSRLLSDRFSAERPKGSFSTLEIQRTEQGDSAMYLCASSLEAGAGYTFGSGTRLTVV.

The CDR3 DNA reads as TGTGCCAGCAGTGAAATTCGGGGTAACTATGGCTACACCTTC. Its translation: CASSEIRGNYGYTF. The chain links TRBV2 to TRBJ1-2; no reliable D call. Germline assignment: CDR1 SNHLY and CDR2 FYNNEI. Trimming cost V 2 bases and J 1 base, with 8 bases left between them. There are 14 residues in the CDR3.

The chain recombines TRBV7-9 with TRBJ2-5, with D uncertain. CDR3 size: 15 residues. Germline V gene data show CDR1 as SEHNR and CDR2 as FQNEAQ (reference sequence). V was shortened by 2 bases and J by 1 base, with 11 bases between the two germline ends. CDR3 in amino acids: CASSLPLVVQETQYF. As DNA, the CDR3 is TGTGCCAGCAGCTTACCGTTGGTTGTCCAAGAGACCCAGTACTTC.

The rearrangement links TRBV6-4 to TRBJ1-5; D may be TRBD1 (6 bases). Germline V lookup: CDR1 MRHNA, CDR2 SNTAGT. V was clipped by 2 bases and J by 0 bases, with 8 bases between them. The CDR3 extends over 15 amino acids. The CDR3 nucleotides are TGTGCCAGCAGTGACAGGGACAATAGCAATCAGCCCCAGCATTTT. Encoded protein: CASSDRDNSNQPQHF.

This chain joins TRBV28 and TRBJ1-2; D is unresolved. CDR3 length: 11 residues. In germline, CDR1 is MDHEN, CDR2 SYDVKM. The ends were cut back, 10 bases at V and 8 bases at J, with 14 bases in the middle. The CDR3 DNA sequence: TGTGCCACCCCATATCTCGAGGGCTACACCTTC. It codes for CATPYLEGYTF.

The chain joins TRBV10-3 to TRBJ2-1; 7 nucleotides agree with TRBD2. This CDR3 region has 14 residues. V lost 5 bases, J lost 10 bases, and 11 bases stayed unmatched. In germline, CDR1 is ENHRY, CDR2 SYGVKD. Here the CDR3 DNA reads TGTGCCATCAGTTCGGGGGGTGGGAGTGAGGAGCAGTTCTTC. It yields the protein CAISSGGGSEEQFF.

V gene TRBV20-1 combines with J gene TRBJ2-5, with D hard to call. This CDR3 region has 10 residues. With 4 bases removed from V and 6 bases from J, the gap between germline ends came to 6 bases. Germline CDR1 and CDR2: DFQATT and SNEGSKA (reference sequence). The CDR3 here is CSAIVQTQYF. In DNA form, the CDR3 reads TGCAGTGCTATAGTCCAGACCCAGTACTTC.

The CDR3 reads CASREGFSRQETQYF. The CDR3 DNA follows: TGTGCCAGCAGGGAGGGGTTCAGTCGGCAAGAGACCCAGTACTTC. This chain joins TRBV6-5 and TRBJ2-5; TRBD2 might be the D (6 bases). This CDR3 has 15 residues. With 6 bases removed from V and 2 bases from J, the gap between germline ends came to 16 bases. CDR1 and CDR2 from the germline V gene are MNHEY and SVGAGI.

This chain connects TRBV21-1 to TRBJ2-7. TRBV21-1 represents a pseudogene. CDR3 size: 12 residues. For the CDR3, the DNA is TGTGCCAGCAGCAATCCGGGGGCCGAGCAGTACTTC. As protein: CASSNPGAEQYF.

The V call is TRBV10-1, the J call TRBJ2-5; D is ambiguous. Trimming shortened V by 2 bases and J by 3 bases, and 10 bases separated the two germline ends. CDR1 and CDR2 from the germline V gene are WNHNN and SYGVQD (reference sequence). The CDR3 has 14 amino acids. The CDR3 loop is CASSEVGDEETQYF. CDR3 sequence (DNA): TGCGCCAGCAGTGAGGTTGGTGACGAAGAGACCCAGTACTTC.

The rearrangement uses TRBV7-9 and TRBJ2-2; 11 bases agree with TRBD2. This CDR3 is built from 18 residues. V lost 3 bases, J lost 5 bases, and 11 bases stayed unmatched. Germline V gives CDR1 SEHNR, CDR2 FQNEAQ (reference sequence). DNA of the CDR3: TGTGCCAGCAGCTTTCTTCATACTAGCGGGAGTTGGACCGGGGAGCTGTTTTTT. This sequence encodes CASSFLHTSGSWTGELFF.

This rearrangement joins TRBV15 to TRBJ1-1, with a possible D match to TRBD1 (6 bases). CDR1 and CDR2 from the germline V gene are LNHNV and YYDKDF (reference sequence). The CDR3 consists of 13 residues. V lost 0 bases and J lost 10, with 12 bases in between. Written as DNA, the CDR3 is TGTGCCACCAGCAGAGATAGGGGGGCGCGAGCTTTCTTT. Translating gives CATSRDRGARAFF.

V is TRBV19 and J is TRBJ2-1; D is perhaps TRBD1 (6 bases). The CDR3 totals 13 residues. Deletions cut 7 bases from V and 3 bases from J, with 10 bases between. Germline V gives CDR1 LNHDA, CDR2 SQIVND (reference sequence). The CDR3 sequence: CASKDSNYNEQFF. The CDR3 nucleotides are TGTGCCAGTAAGGACAGTAACTACAATGAGCAGTTCTTC.

This chain links TRBV28 with TRBJ1-2; possibly TRBD1 for D (5 bases). Trimming removed 3 bases at V and 8 bases at J, with 10 bases between. The CDR3 spans 12 residues. CDR1 is MDHEN and CDR2 is SYDVKM in the germline V gene. The CDR3 DNA is TGTGCCAGCAGTTTGCAGGGAGGAGGCTACACCTTC. Protein product: CASSLQGGGYTF.